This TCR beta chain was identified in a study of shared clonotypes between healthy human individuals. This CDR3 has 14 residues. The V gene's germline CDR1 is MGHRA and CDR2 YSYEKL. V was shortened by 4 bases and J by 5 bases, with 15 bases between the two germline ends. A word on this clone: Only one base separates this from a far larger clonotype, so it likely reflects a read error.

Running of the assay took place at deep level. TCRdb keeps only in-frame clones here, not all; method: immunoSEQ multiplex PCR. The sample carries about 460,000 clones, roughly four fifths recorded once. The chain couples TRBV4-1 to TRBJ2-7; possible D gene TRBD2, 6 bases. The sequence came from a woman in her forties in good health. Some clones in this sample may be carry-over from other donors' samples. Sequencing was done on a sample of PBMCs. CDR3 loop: CASSLWTTPNEQYF. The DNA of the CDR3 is TGCGCCAGCAGCCTATGGACTACCCCGAACGAGCAGTACTTC.